Below are 24 T cell receptor beta chains sequenced from a single sample in a study of molecular identifiers for immune sequencing clone quantification. TCRdb used MiXCR to reprocess the PCR reads, holding one entry per CDR3 protein. Of just under 650,000 distinct CDR3 sequences in the sample, about 20% are singletons; the top ten hold around 0.86%. Sequencing was performed on naive CD8+ T cells from blood, with Jurkat cell RNA spiked in. Subset meaning: FACS-sorted CD8+CD4-CCR7+CD45RA+ naive T cells. The receptors originated from a human donor in good health. Some libraries in this study had Jurkat cell RNA spiked in.

This rearrangement joins TRBV4-3 to TRBJ2-1, with D perhaps assigned TRBD1 or TRBD2 (5 bases each). The germline gives CDR1 LGHNA, CDR2 YSLEER. CDR3 length equals 15 residues. The germline V and J ends were trimmed by 0 bases and 7 bases, with 13 bases remaining between them. CDR3 DNA: TGCGCCAGCAGCCAAGATGAAGGGACCGCTAATGAGCAGTTCTTC. It yields the protein CASSQDEGTANEQFF.

This chain joins TRBV30 and TRBJ2-7; D is possibly TRBD1 (6 bases). Looked up from germline, CDR1 is GTSNPN and CDR2 is SVGIG (reference sequence). Trimming took 2 bases from V and 2 from J, leaving 10 bases between them. This CDR3 comprises 13 residues. CDR3 nucleotide sequence: TGTGCCTGGAGTTCCCGACAGGCCTACGAGCAGTACTTC. Amino acids: CAWSSRQAYEQYF.

This clonotype has at least ten counts. J is TRBJ2-1 and V is TRBV29-1; 8 positions agree with TRBD2. From germline, CDR1 is SQVTM and CDR2 ANQGSEA. Losses at the gene ends were 3 bases for V and 10 bases for J; bases not matched to a gene: 20. The CDR3 has 17 residues. The CDR3 reads CSVDRGVVLSGSGEQFF. CDR3 nucleotides: TGCAGCGTTGATAGGGGTGTTGTTCTAAGCGGGAGTGGGGAGCAGTTCTTC.

This clonotype has at least ten counts. This sequence joins TRBV20-1 and TRBJ2-7; the match to TRBD2 covers 7 bases. This CDR3 is built from 12 residues. Germline V gene lookup returns CDR1 DFQATT and CDR2 SNEGSKA (reference sequence). Trimming at V came to 3 bases and at J to 6 bases, leaving 5 bases not matched to a gene. The CDR3 protein is CSASREGAEQYF. Written as DNA, the CDR3 is TGCAGTGCTAGTAGGGAGGGTGCCGAGCAGTACTTC.

Worth noting for this clonotype: A much larger clone sits a single nucleotide away, making a read error possible. V usage is TRBV5-6 and J usage is TRBJ1-5; 8 nucleotides match TRBD1. The DNA end favors TRBJ2-3, so the J call may be wrong. CDR1 SGHDT and CDR2 YYEEEE come from the germline V gene. The CDR3 covers 13 residues. The CDR3 sequence is CASSRQGRQPQYF. CDR3 nucleotide sequence: TGTGCCAGCAGCAGACAGGGGAGGCAGCCCCAGTATTTT.

The chain couples TRBV6-1 to TRBJ2-7; tentative D call: TRBD2 (5 bases). Germline CDR1 and CDR2: MNHNS and SASEGT. The CDR3 has 15 amino acids. Between the trimmed V and J ends, which lost 2 bases and 4 bases, there was a span of 15 bases. The CDR3 DNA reads as TGTGCCAGCAGTGAACCGGGGTCCCTGGCTTACGAGCAGTACTTC. It codes for CASSEPGSLAYEQYF.

With regard to this clonotype: This sequence may be a read error, since a much larger clone differs from it by one base. The chain links TRBV19 to TRBJ1-1, with a possible D match to TRBD1 (5 bases). Germline lookup yields CDR1 LNHDA and CDR2 SQIVND (reference sequence). The CDR3 covers 15 residues. This CDR3 is CASGIDPGLNTEAFF. As DNA, the CDR3 is TGTGCCAGTGGTATAGATCCAGGGTTAAACACTGAAGCTTTCTTT. Combining the CDR3 with reference TRBV19 and TRBJ1-1 gives the whole variable domain DGGITQSPKYLFRKEGQNVTLSCEQNLNHDAMYWYRQDPGQGLRLIYYSQIVNDFQKGDIAEGYSVSREKKESFPLTVTSAQKNPTAFYLCASGIDPGLNTEAFFGQGTRLTVV.

This clonotype turned up a few times. The rearrangement uses TRBV3-1 and TRBJ2-5; no clear D. The CDR3 has 15 residues. The ends were cut back, 4 bases at V and 3 bases at J, with 15 bases in the middle. Germline assignment: CDR1 LGHDT and CDR2 YNNKEL (reference sequence). The CDR3 DNA sequence: TGTGCCAGCAGCCCGACTCCGGGCGACAAAGAGACCCAGTACTTC. This encodes CASSPTPGDKETQYF.

Worth noting for this clonotype: This may be a read error, as it is one base from a much larger clone. This chain connects TRBV12-3 or TRBV12-4 to TRBJ1-2; no firm D call. Trimming removed 5 bases at V and 5 bases at J, with 15 bases between. The CDR3 consists of 14 residues. CDR3 in DNA: TGTGCCAGCAGTCCTGACGGCGTAGCGTATGGCTACACCTTC. Amino acid sequence: CASSPDGVAYGYTF.

This clonotype was seen at least ten times. The chain uses TRBV4-2 and TRBJ2-5; D perhaps matches TRBD2 (5 bases). There are 14 residues in the CDR3. CDR1 is LGHNA and CDR2 is YNFKEQ in the germline V gene. The V end was cut by 0 bases, the J end by 3 bases, with 8 bases between. The CDR3 DNA follows: TGTGCCAGCAGCCAAGAAGGAGCGGAAGAGACCCAGTACTTC. Residues: CASSQEGAEETQYF.

This clonotype was seen at least ten times. This chain joins TRBV30 and TRBJ2-1; possibly TRBD1 or TRBD2 for D (6 bases each). This CDR3 is 11 amino acids long. Germline loops: CDR1 GTSNPN, CDR2 SVGIG (reference sequence). Trimming shortened V by 4 bases and J by 12 bases, and 13 bases separated the two germline ends. Here the CDR3 reads CAWTEGGVQFF. As DNA, the CDR3 is TGTGCCTGGACCGAGGGGGGTGTGCAGTTCTTC.

The table lists this clonotype with many counts. The chain has TRBV21-1 and TRBJ2-7; the table calls TRBD1, which could not be checked here. TRBV21-1 is termed a pseudogene. The CDR3 runs to 12 residues. The CDR3 DNA reads TGTGCCAGCAGCAAACGGGGGCGAGAGCAGTACTTC. Its protein is CASSKRGREQYF.

Remarks on this clonotype: Mismatch with germline at one junction end may stem from a read error. J is TRBJ2-7 and V is TRBV18, with no clear D. CDR3 length: 14 amino acids. Germline lookup yields CDR1 KGHSH and CDR2 LQKENI. The CDR3 loop is CAGSQHNSTDEQYF. The CDR3 DNA reads as TGTGCCGGCTCACAACATAACTCGACCGACGAGCAGTACTTC.

The sample holds a few counts of this clonotype. The V call is TRBV20-1, the J call TRBJ2-7; TRBD2 agrees at 8 bases. Trimming removed 2 bases from V and 4 bases from J; junction bases left unmatched: 19. The CDR3 loop spans 18 amino acids. CDR1 is DFQATT and CDR2 is SNEGSKA in the germline V gene (reference sequence). The CDR3 bases are TGCAGTGCTAGACCACTAATACCCGCGGGAGGTGGGCGGTACGAGCAGTACTTC. Translating gives CSARPLIPAGGGRYEQYF.

Many counts were recorded for this clonotype. CDR3 sequence reads: CASSSDSQVVADTQYF. The CDR3 DNA follows: TGTGCCAGCAGTTCTGACAGTCAGGTAGTCGCAGATACGCAGTATTTT. This chain connects TRBV6-6 to TRBJ2-3, with a possible D match to TRBD1 (5 bases). Germline V gives CDR1 MNHNY, CDR2 SVGAGI (reference sequence). Trimming took 4 bases from V and 4 from J, leaving 18 bases between them. This CDR3 contains 16 residues.

As concerns this clonotype: This clone may be a read error of a much larger clone one base away. The chain is built from TRBV30 and TRBJ2-3; possibly TRBD1 for D (6 bases). The CDR3 is 17 amino acids. In germline, CDR1 is GTSNPN, CDR2 SVGIG (reference sequence). The CDR3 region has the DNA TGTGCCTGGGGACATAGGGACAATATAATGGCCACAGATACGCGGTATTTT. This encodes CAWGHRDNIMATDTRYF.

The gene calls are TRBV11-2 and TRBJ2-7, with TRBD1 matching over 9 bases. The CDR3 runs 16 residues. CDR1 and CDR2 (germline): SGHAT, FQNNGV. J lost 4 bases, V lost 4 bases, and 11 bases had no gene match. As DNA, the CDR3 is TGTGCCAGCAGCTCCGCGGACAGGGGATCGGGGTACGAGCAGTACTTC. Translation gives CASSSADRGSGYEQYF.

Turning to this clonotype: Possible read error: a much larger clone is one base away. The genes are TRBV6-5 and TRBJ2-1; 16 positions match TRBD2. CDR3 length: 18 amino acids. Losses at the gene ends were 5 bases for V and 2 bases for J; bases not matched to a gene: 6. Per germline, CDR1 MNHEY and CDR2 SVGAGI. The CDR3 nucleotides are TGTGCCAGCAGTCCGGGGACTAGCGGGGGGGGGGCCTACAATGAGCAGTTCTTC. Its translation: CASSPGTSGGGAYNEQFF.

Ten or more counts support this clonotype. The chain combines TRBV2 with TRBJ1-4, with 8 bases that match TRBD1. Trimming at V came to 8 bases and at J to 0 bases, leaving 8 bases not matched to a gene. The CDR3 spans 16 residues. CDR1 is SNHLY, CDR2 FYNNEI, per germline. In DNA, the CDR3 is TGTGCCAGCGAGGAAGGGACAGGTACAACTAATGAAAAACTGTTTTTT. It codes for CASEEGTGTTNEKLFF.

To note about this clonotype: It may be a read error: a sequence one base away is much more abundant. The rearrangement joins TRBV6-6 to TRBJ2-7, with 8 bases that match TRBD2. V dropped 6 bases and J dropped 2; count of bases not matched to a gene: 9. Per the germline V gene, CDR1 is MNHNY and CDR2 is SVGAGI (reference sequence). The CDR3 has 15 amino acids. The CDR3 protein is CASSSTLAGPYEQYF. The CDR3 DNA is TGTGCCAGCAGCTCCACCTTAGCGGGGCCCTACGAGCAGTACTTC.

This clonotype has ten or more counts. V gene TRBV29-1 combines with J gene TRBJ2-1; D is undetermined. Between the trimmed V and J ends, which lost 4 bases and 0 bases, there was a span of 13 bases. The CDR3 loop spans 15 amino acids. CDR1 and CDR2 from the germline V gene are SQVTM and ANQGSEA. CDR3 in DNA: TGCAGCGTTGTCGGGCTTAGCAACTCCTACAATGAGCAGTTCTTC. Amino acids: CSVVGLSNSYNEQFF.

This clonotype was counted ten times or more. CDR3 amino acids: CASSLQGAGANVLTF. CDR3 nucleotides: TGTGCCAGCAGCTTACAGGGGGCAGGGGCCAACGTCCTGACTTTC. The chain carries TRBV7-9 and TRBJ2-6, with 8 bases matching TRBD1. The CDR3 loop spans 15 amino acids. V lost 2 bases, J lost 4 bases, and 1 base stayed unmatched. CDR1 SEHNR and CDR2 FQNEAQ come from the germline V gene (reference sequence).

This clonotype came up many times. This chain joins TRBV29-1 and TRBJ2-3; the D gene is possibly TRBD1 (6 bases). Germline V gives CDR1 SQVTM, CDR2 ANQGSEA. V was cut by 7 bases and J by 5 bases, with 10 bases left in between. CDR3 size: 11 residues. CDR3 region: CSAQTGDTQYF. The CDR3 nucleotides are TGCAGCGCCCAGACAGGAGATACGCAGTATTTT.

With respect to this clonotype: With a much larger clone just one base away, this may be a read error. This chain joins TRBV13 and TRBJ1-1; D is unclear. In germline, CDR1 is PRHDT, CDR2 FYEKMQ (reference sequence). The CDR3 runs 14 residues. As DNA, the CDR3 is TGTGCCTGCAGGACCGGGGTCATGAACACTGAAGCTTTCTTT. Translation gives CACRTGVMNTEAFF.